These 2 T cell receptor beta chains came from one sample sequenced in a study of T cells in tuberculosis. Cells were sorted from thawed PBMC rested overnight and stained with GMM-loaded CD1B tetramer, viability dye and anti-CD3. The CD1B tetramers carried C32 glucose monomycolate purified from Rhodococcus equi. Sequencing was performed with immunoSEQ multiplex PCR; in TCRdb, only in-frame clones are kept and a portion is missing. The sample has 55,000 to 60,000 clones, nearly 90% seen once; the top ten hold just over 20%. The source material was CD1b-GMM tetramer-negative cells sorted from PBMCs. These receptor sequences come from an adult woman with latent tuberculosis.

J is TRBJ2-2 and V is TRBV7-9, with 8 bases lining up with TRBD1. Germline CDR1 reads SEHNR; CDR2 reads FQNEAQ (reference sequence). This CDR3 region has 16 residues. Trimming at V came to 5 bases and at J to 0 bases, leaving 5 bases not matched to a gene. CDR3 residues: CASSGTGLANTGELFF. As DNA, the CDR3 is TGTGCCAGCAGCGGGACAGGCCTCGCGAACACCGGGGAGCTGTTTTTT.

In nucleotides, the CDR3 is TGTGCCAGCAGCCTACGGACCAGGGGCACTGAAGCTTTCTTT. Its protein product is CASSLRTRGTEAFF. This sequence joins TRBV7-6 and TRBJ1-1, with D perhaps TRBD1 (6 bases). The ends were cut back, 5 bases at V and 4 bases at J, with 14 bases in the middle. The CDR3 length is 14 residues. The germline V gene has CDR1 SGHVS and CDR2 FNYEAQ.